A single sample is the source of the 9 T cell receptor beta chains below, sequenced in a study of cytomegalovirus exposure and HLA in healthy donors (dated by TCRdb to the late 2010s). The library was made by the immunoSEQ multiplex PCR assay. For the multiplex PCR, a mixture combining 60 forward primers for TCR Vbeta segments and 13 reverse primers for TCR Jbeta segments was used. Sourced from immuneACCESS, this table was stored by TCRdb with only in-frame sequences that have V and J called. A share of the clones is absent; for the studies checked, an unresolved V gene accounts for under half, and the remainder has no known explanation. This sample comprises over 100,000 clones, approximately 81% of them detected only once. Jointly, the top ten make up less than 2.5% of the sample. The sequenced material came from PBMCs. The receptors shown here come from a woman in her thirties in good health and CMV-seronegative.

CDR3: CASSPLLAVTDTQYF. The CDR3 DNA sequence: TGTGCCAGCAGCCCCCTGCTAGCGGTCACAGATACGCAGTATTTT. The rearrangement joins TRBV5-8 to TRBJ2-3; 7 bases match TRBD2. The germline V gene has CDR1 SGHTS and CDR2 YDEGEE. With 4 bases clipped from V and 2 bases from J, the junction kept 7 bases outside the gene matches. This CDR3 has 15 amino acids.

The chain recombines TRBV28 with TRBJ1-1; the D is unclear. The germline V gene has CDR1 MDHEN and CDR2 SYDVKM. Between the trimmed V and J ends, which lost 2 bases and 4 bases, there was a span of 5 bases. The CDR3 covers 12 residues. Written as DNA, the CDR3 is TGTGCCAGCAGTTTAACGGGCACTGAAGCTTTCTTT. Its translation: CASSLTGTEAFF.

V and J are TRBV9 and TRBJ2-2; D is unresolved. The CDR3 spans 16 residues. V lost 4 bases to trimming and J lost 6 bases, with 19 bases between them. Germline lookup yields CDR1 SGDLS and CDR2 YYNGEE. DNA of the CDR3: TGTGCCAGCAGCTCCCTTTCGAGGCGTGGTCCCGGGGAGCTGTTTTTT. Its protein is CASSSLSRRGPGELFF.

The J gene is TRBJ2-1, the V gene TRBV25-1, with D possibly TRBD2 on 5 matching bases. With 5 bases removed from V and 7 bases from J, the gap between germline ends came to 24 bases. Germline CDR1 MGHDK, CDR2 SYGVNS. The CDR3 is 17 residues long. The CDR3 nucleotides are TGTGCCAGCAGTAATTTCCGTCCGGGCCACGGCGGGAATGAGCAGTTCTTC. Its translation: CASSNFRPGHGGNEQFF. Using reference TRBV25-1 and TRBJ2-1 for the parts outside the CDR3, the full variable domain is EADIYQTPRYLVIGTGKKITLECSQTMGHDKMYWYQQDPGMELHLIHYSYGVNSTEKGDLSSESTVSRIRTEHFPLTLESARPSHTSQYLCASSNFRPGHGGNEQFFGPGTRLTVL.

The V gene is TRBV11-2, the J gene TRBJ2-1; perhaps TRBD2 as D (5 bases). Trimming took off 2 bases at V and 4 bases at J, with 9 bases between the two ends. This CDR3 region has 14 residues. Germline assignment: CDR1 SGHAT and CDR2 FQNNGV. The CDR3 DNA reads TGTGCCAGCAGCTTACGAGGGCTATACAATGAGCAGTTCTTC. Amino acids: CASSLRGLYNEQFF. The full variable domain, in which reference TRBV11-2 and TRBJ2-1 provide the parts outside the CDR3, is EAGVAQSPRYKIIEKRQSVAFWCNPISGHATLYWYQQILGQGPKLLIQFQNNGVVDDSQLPKDRFSAERLKGVDSTLKIQPAKLEDSAVYLCASSLRGLYNEQFFGPGTRLTVL.

This chain connects TRBV19 to TRBJ1-2; possibly TRBD1 for D (6 bases). The ends were cut back, 7 bases at V and 6 bases at J, with 18 bases in the middle. The CDR3 runs 14 residues. Germline CDR1 and CDR2: LNHDA and SQIVND (reference sequence). Here the CDR3 reads CASKKTGIRDGYTF. Written as DNA, the CDR3 is TGTGCCAGTAAGAAAACAGGGATAAGGGATGGCTACACCTTC.

The rearrangement links TRBV7-9 to TRBJ2-7, with D maybe TRBD2 (6 bases). The CDR3 covers 14 residues. Germline V gene lookup returns CDR1 SEHNR and CDR2 FQNEAQ (reference sequence). The ends were cut back, 4 bases at V and 9 bases at J, with 19 bases in the middle. This chain's CDR3 is CASSSGGLVDRQYF. The CDR3 DNA reads TGTGCCAGCAGCTCCGGGGGATTGGTAGACAGGCAGTACTTC.

The chain links TRBV7-3 to TRBJ2-3; D is undetermined. Germline loops: CDR1 SGHTA, CDR2 FQGTGA. The germline V and J ends were trimmed by 9 bases and 1 base, with 14 bases remaining between them. The CDR3 consists of 14 residues. The CDR3 spells CASSPFAGTDTQYF. The CDR3 coding sequence is TGTGCCAGTTCGCCTTTTGCGGGCACAGATACGCAGTATTTT.

A remark on this clone: One junction end does not reproduce the germline sequence, and a read error may be involved. CDR3 coding DNA: TGTTCCAGCAGCTTAGGTACTAGCGGGAGGGCCTCCATTCAGTACTTC. Its translation is CSSSLGTSGRASIQYF. V and J are TRBV7-9 and TRBJ2-4; 13 bases map to TRBD2. The CDR3 sequence is 16 residues long. CDR1 and CDR2 from the germline V gene are SEHNR and FQNEAQ (reference sequence).